This section outlines one TCR beta chain sequence together with its context. The antigen remains undetermined. The data were taken from a study of OX40 agonist ivuxolimab in advanced cancers. Notes on the study in general: Fewer expanded clones were found on average in CD4+ than in CD8+ T cells. Which antigen the expanded peripheral T cells recognized is unknown. At 0.1 to 3.0 mg/kg, CD4+ and CD8+ blood T cells expanded clonally by week 6.

Assay: immunoSEQ multiplex PCR; the TCRdb copy retains only in-frame clones and omits some. In the table there are approximately 92,000 clones, roughly 95% of which are singletons. The sample was CD4+ or CD8+ T cells sorted from blood, taken in a trial of the OX40 agonist ivuxolimab. This sequence originates from an adult with an advanced solid tumor such as melanoma, head and neck, liver or kidney cancer.

The CDR3 sequence is CASSFSGGEQYF. CDR3 sequence (DNA): TGTGCCAGCAGTTTTTCAGGGGGCGAGCAGTACTTC. The chain combines TRBV27 with TRBJ2-7, with 7 bases matching TRBD1. CDR3 size: 12 residues. Germline loops: CDR1 MNHEY, CDR2 SMNVEV (reference sequence). The J segment lost 6 bases and the V segment lost 3 bases, leaving 2 bases of the junction unmatched.